One sample yielded the 8 T cell receptor beta chains listed below, sequenced in a study of blood T cell repertoires in COVID-19. The method was immunoSEQ multiplex PCR; TCRdb's version includes in-frame clones alone and lacks a portion of them. The sample lists roughly 200,000 clones, around 83% occurring once. Sequencing was done on a sample of peripheral blood. All receptors come from a human donor in a cohort sampled during active COVID-19.

The rearrangement uses TRBV19 and TRBJ1-5; 8 positions agree with TRBD1. Germline V gene sequence: CDR1 LNHDA, CDR2 SQIVND (reference sequence). After removal of 10 bases from V and 5 bases from J, the junction contained 7 bases not matched to a gene. The CDR3 has 13 residues. DNA for the CDR3: TGTGCCACCGGGGACAGGAGGGATCAGCCCCAGCATTTT. Amino acid sequence: CATGDRRDQPQHF.

The chain has TRBV28 and TRBJ1-1, with 9 bases aligning to TRBD1. Looked up from germline, CDR1 is MDHEN and CDR2 is SYDVKM. The CDR3 sequence is 15 residues long. The trim removed 0 bases at V and 1 base at J, leaving 0 bases unmatched. The CDR3 here is CASSLWGQGNTEAFF. DNA of the CDR3: TGTGCCAGCAGTTTATGGGGACAGGGGAACACTGAAGCTTTCTTT.

This chain joins TRBV28 and TRBJ1-2; the D is unclear. Germline CDR1 reads MDHEN; CDR2 reads SYDVKM. V was clipped by 2 bases and J by 4 bases, with 14 bases between them. The CDR3 is made up of 15 amino acids. This CDR3 reads CASSLVVWTRYGYTF. The CDR3 DNA sequence: TGTGCCAGCAGTTTAGTCGTCTGGACTCGCTATGGCTACACCTTC.

J is TRBJ2-7 and V is TRBV4-1, with D perhaps TRBD1 (6 bases). Germline CDR1 MGHRA, CDR2 YSYEKL. The CDR3 has 14 amino acids. The germline V and J ends were trimmed by 0 bases and 3 bases, with 9 bases remaining between them. The CDR3 DNA reads TGCGCCAGCAGCCAAGATCCAGGGGACTACGAGCAGTACTTC. Residues: CASSQDPGDYEQYF.

The chain combines TRBV4-1 with TRBJ2-3, with 7 nucleotides matching TRBD1. Germline CDR1 reads MGHRA; CDR2 reads YSYEKL. Trimming at V came to 4 bases and at J to 5 bases, leaving 6 bases not matched to a gene. The CDR3 sequence is 14 residues long. The CDR3 is CASSLTGVGDTQYF. CDR3 bases: TGCGCCAGCAGCCTCACAGGGGTAGGAGATACGCAGTATTTT.

The CDR3 coding sequence is TGTGCCAGCTCACGGGCGGGGGGGAACAATGAGCAGTTCTTC. Protein product: CASSRAGGNNEQFF. The chain uses TRBV18 and TRBJ2-1; TRBD2 matches at 9 bases. The CDR3 covers 14 residues. CDR1 is KGHSH and CDR2 is LQKENI in the germline V gene. V was clipped by 4 bases and J by 5 bases; unmatched bases: 3.

This rearrangement joins TRBV5-1 to TRBJ1-4, with no clear D. V was clipped by 0 bases and J by 13 bases, with 10 bases between them. Per germline, CDR1 SGHRS and CDR2 YFSETQ. This CDR3 region has 12 residues. The CDR3 here is CASSLEGGLLFF. CDR3 coding DNA: TGCGCCAGCAGCTTGGAAGGCGGATTACTGTTTTTT. The entire variable domain, with the rest obtained from reference TRBV5-1 and TRBJ1-4, is as follows: KAGVTQTPRYLIKTRGQQVTLSCSPISGHRSVSWYQQTPGQGLQFLFEYFSETQRNKGNFPGRFSGRQFSNSRSEMNVSTLELGDSALYLCASSLEGGLLFFGSGTQLSVL.

The count of this clone is one. V usage is TRBV6-5 and J usage is TRBJ2-3; 9 bases match TRBD2. Unmatched junction bases numbered 4, after V lost 5 bases and J lost 1 base. CDR1 is MNHEY, CDR2 SVGAGI, per germline. The CDR3 spans 15 residues. The CDR3 region is CASSTRLAGTDTQYF. The CDR3 DNA is TGTGCCAGCAGTACCCGACTAGCGGGCACAGATACGCAGTATTTT.